This T cell receptor (beta chain) was obtained from a study of shared clonotypes between healthy human individuals. Repertoires were generated with immunoSEQ multiplex PCR, while TCRdb's copy carries only in-frame clones and drops some. The repertoire includes roughly 2.5 million clones, approximately 90% of them detected once, and roughly 0.15% sits in the top ten. This receptor was obtained from a man between 18 and 29 years old in good health. Sequenced input: naive CD4+ T cells sorted from blood. Specified subset: CD45RA+ positively selected.

CDR3 protein: CAWRDTGTRGRETQYF. Here the CDR3 DNA reads TGTGCCTGGAGAGATACCGGGACCCGGGGCCGAGAGACCCAGTACTTC. This chain connects TRBV30 to TRBJ2-5, with D tentatively TRBD1 or TRBD2 (5 bases each). V shed 3 bases and J shed 4 bases, with 21 bases lying between them. Germline V gene lookup returns CDR1 GTSNPN and CDR2 SVGIG (reference sequence). The CDR3 runs to 16 residues.